Below are 24 T cell receptor beta chains sequenced from a single sample in a study of regulatory T cells in long-lasting Graves disease. Time point meaning: newly diagnosed GD, antithyroid drugs for less than 3 months. Generation of the TCR library employed RNA extracted from PBMCs. In building TCR beta libraries, iRepertoire HTBI primers were used together with Arm-PCR of CDR3 regions. From the multiplex PCR reads, TCRdb called clonotypes with MiXCR, one entry per CDR3 protein. The sample has over 500,000 distinct CDR3 sequences, less than 20% seen once. This same sample was also part of a study on T cells in Graves' hyperthyroidism and ophthalmopathy.

Sequencing used peripheral blood mononuclear cells (PBMCs), obtained at new diagnosis, from a patient treated with antithyroid drugs. Receptors originate from a young woman with Graves disease.

Many counts were recorded for this clonotype. J is TRBJ1-2 and V is TRBV2, with D perhaps TRBD1 (6 bases). The CDR3 is 13 amino acids. Germline CDR1 reads SNHLY; CDR2 reads FYNNEI. Trimming cost V 7 bases and J 3 bases, with 12 bases left between them. DNA for the CDR3: TGTGCCAGCAATGGTAGGACAGACTATGGCTACACCTTC. Translation gives CASNGRTDYGYTF. The full variable domain, in which reference TRBV2 and TRBJ1-2 provide the parts outside the CDR3, is EPEVTQTPSHQVTQMGQEVILRCVPISNHLYFYWYRQILGQKVEFLVSFYNNEISEKSEIFDDQFSVERPDGSNFTLKIRSTKLEDSAMYFCASNGRTDYGYTFGSGTRLTVV.

This clonotype was seen repeatedly, ten times or more. This chain uses TRBV2 with TRBJ1-6; 9 bases are a match to TRBD1. The trim removed 6 bases at V and 9 bases at J, leaving 9 bases unmatched. Per germline, CDR1 SNHLY and CDR2 FYNNEI. The CDR3 loop spans 15 amino acids. The CDR3 region has the DNA TGTGCCAGCAGACCCGGGACAGGGACTAGTTCACCCCTCCACTTT. This gives the protein CASRPGTGTSSPLHF.

In regard to this clonotype: The junction shows a germline mismatch at one end, possibly a read error. This chain connects TRBV27 to TRBJ2-7; TRBD1 matches at 7 bases. This CDR3 region has 14 residues. The germline V gene encodes CDR1 MNHEY and CDR2 SMNVEV (reference sequence). CDR3 sequence reads: CASSLPGQYYEQCF. The CDR3 coding sequence is TGTGCCAGCAGTCTACCGGGACAGTACTACGAGCAGTGCTTC.

This clonotype was seen at least ten times. The rearrangement links TRBV28 to TRBJ2-7, with 7 bases fitting TRBD2. J gave up 2 bases and V 5 bases, and 9 bases lay outside the gene matches. Looked up from germline, CDR1 is MDHEN and CDR2 is SYDVKM. This CDR3 spans 15 amino acids. CDR3 nucleotide sequence: TGTGCCAGCAGTACTACTAGCGCGGTGACCTACGAGCAGTACTTC. Translating gives CASSTTSAVTYEQYF.

V gene TRBV7-8 combines with J gene TRBJ2-2; the D gene is possibly TRBD1 (5 bases). The CDR3 totals 15 residues. The ends were cut back, 1 base at V and 4 bases at J, with 10 bases in the middle. The germline V gene encodes CDR1 SGHVS and CDR2 FQNEAQ. For the CDR3, the DNA is TGTGCCAGCAGCTTAGAGACGACAGTCACCGGGGAGCTGTTTTTT. Encoded protein: CASSLETTVTGELFF.

This clonotype was recorded at least ten times. The chain links TRBV6-5 to TRBJ1-1; 7 bases match TRBD1. The ends lost 1 base at V and 6 bases at J; junction bases unmatched: 17. CDR3 length: 18 residues. The V gene's germline CDR1 is MNHEY and CDR2 SVGAGI. CDR3 loop: CASSYFDLRRGGGSEAFF. The CDR3 DNA reads as TGTGCCAGCAGTTACTTTGACCTTCGCCGAGGGGGCGGGTCTGAAGCTTTCTTT.

This clonotype was seen at least ten times. The CDR3 bases are TGTGCCAGTTCAGGGAATGAGCAGTTCTTC. Translation gives CASSGNEQFF. The chain links TRBV28 to TRBJ2-1, with D possibly matching TRBD1 (5 bases). The germline gives CDR1 MDHEN, CDR2 SYDVKM. This CDR3 comprises 10 residues. Trimming removed 9 bases at V and 7 bases at J, with 7 bases between.

This clonotype was picked up a small number of times. V and J are TRBV27 and TRBJ2-1; 7 bases match TRBD2. The CDR3 consists of 14 residues. With 6 bases clipped from V and 4 bases from J, the junction kept 6 bases outside the gene matches. Germline V gives CDR1 MNHEY, CDR2 SMNVEV (reference sequence). As DNA, the CDR3 is TGTGCCAGCAGGCCGACCGGGGGGTACAATGAGCAGTTCTTC. Translated: CASRPTGGYNEQFF.

This clonotype was seen a handful of times. The V and J genes are TRBV3-1 and TRBJ2-2; D is unclear. The CDR3 sequence is 16 residues long. Trimming pared 2 bases from V and 4 bases from J, leaving 14 bases between. CDR1 and CDR2 (germline): LGHDT, YNNKEL (reference sequence). CDR3 DNA: TGTGCCAGCAGCCAACGCATCGGGTATAGCACCGGGGAGCTGTTTTTT. Translated: CASSQRIGYSTGELFF.

A few counts support this clonotype. The rearrangement links TRBV7-9 to TRBJ2-5, with 7 bases that match TRBD2. V dropped 2 bases and J dropped 3; count of bases not matched to a gene: 12. The CDR3 sequence is 17 residues long. Germline V gene lookup returns CDR1 SEHNR and CDR2 FQNEAQ (reference sequence). The CDR3 DNA is TGTGCCAGCAGCTTAATAGGCCTAGCGGTGATCGAAGAGACCCAGTACTTC. Translated, it gives CASSLIGLAVIEETQYF.

At least ten counts were recorded for this clonotype. The rearrangement uses TRBV9 and TRBJ2-1, with a possible D match to TRBD2 (5 bases). Germline V CDR1 and CDR2: SGDLS, YYNGEE. The V gene lost 0 bases and the J gene lost 2 bases, with 9 bases spanning the gap. This CDR3 spans 15 amino acids. In DNA form, the CDR3 reads TGTGCCAGCAGCGTAGCGGGGAGCCCCTACAATGAGCAGTTCTTC. Encoded protein: CASSVAGSPYNEQFF.

The genes are TRBV9 and TRBJ1-2; the match to TRBD1 covers 7 bases. Trimming cost V 0 bases and J 4 bases; bases outside gene matches: 12. The germline CDR1 and CDR2 sequences are SGDLS and YYNGEE. This CDR3 is 17 amino acids long. CDR3 residues: CASSVGGGTGVPYGYTF. As DNA, the CDR3 is TGTGCCAGCAGCGTAGGAGGAGGCACAGGGGTCCCCTATGGCTACACCTTC.

This clonotype was seen repeatedly, ten times or more. The chain links TRBV30 to TRBJ1-1; 7 nucleotides line up with TRBD1. This CDR3 is built from 13 residues. From germline, CDR1 is GTSNPN and CDR2 SVGIG (reference sequence). V lost 3 bases, J lost 1 base, and 2 bases stayed unmatched. The CDR3 loop is CAWSRQGNTEAFF. CDR3 DNA: TGTGCCTGGAGCCGACAGGGGAACACTGAAGCTTTCTTT.

This clonotype was observed a few times. V usage is TRBV7-2 and J usage is TRBJ2-7, with TRBD2 matching over 7 bases. Per germline, CDR1 SGHTA and CDR2 FQGNSA. The CDR3 length is 15 residues. After removal of 2 bases from V and 3 bases from J, the junction contained 7 bases not matched to a gene. The CDR3 here is CASSLPPRGVYEQYF. Here the CDR3 DNA reads TGTGCCAGCAGCTTACCCCCCCGGGGGGTCTACGAGCAGTACTTC.

The V gene is TRBV5-1, the J gene TRBJ1-6; 12 nucleotides agree with TRBD1. The CDR3 covers 17 residues. Per germline, CDR1 SGHRS and CDR2 YFSETQ. V shed 4 bases and J 7 bases; nucleotides not matched to a gene: 9. The CDR3 DNA is TGCGCCAGCAGCGAACCGGGACAGGGGGCCGCAAATTCACCCCTCCACTTT. It is translated as CASSEPGQGAANSPLHF.

This clonotype was seen a few times. The V gene is TRBV20-1, the J gene TRBJ2-5, with TRBD2 identical over 9 bases. V was clipped by 6 bases and J by 2 bases; unmatched bases: 10. CDR1 and CDR2 (germline): DFQATT, SNEGSKA (reference sequence). The CDR3 is 15 amino acids. The CDR3 is CSASRGGGGQETQYF. In DNA, the CDR3 is TGCAGTGCCAGTCGGGGCGGGGGGGGGCAAGAGACCCAGTACTTC.

The gene calls are TRBV10-3 and TRBJ1-6; no clear D. There are 15 residues in the CDR3. V was cut by 2 bases and J by 8 bases, with 13 bases left in between. CDR1 and CDR2 (germline): ENHRY, SYGVKD. The DNA of the CDR3 is TGTGCCATCAGTGAGGTCGCATCACTAGATTCACCCCTCCACTTT. Its translation: CAISEVASLDSPLHF.

The sample holds a few counts of this clonotype. The chain links TRBV27 to TRBJ2-2, with 12 bases matching TRBD2. V lost 6 bases, J lost 6 bases, and 5 bases stayed unmatched. The CDR3 extends over 15 amino acids. Per germline, CDR1 MNHEY and CDR2 SMNVEV (reference sequence). The CDR3, as DNA: TGTGCCAGCAGCCACCGGACTAGCGGGGCCGGGGAGCTGTTTTTT. Amino acid sequence: CASSHRTSGAGELFF.

There are many counts of this clonotype. The J gene is TRBJ2-5, the V gene TRBV7-2; perhaps D is TRBD1 or TRBD2 (5 bases each). The CDR3 consists of 13 residues. Per germline, CDR1 SGHTA and CDR2 FQGNSA. V lost 5 bases, J lost 5 bases, and 12 bases lay in between. Here the CDR3 reads CASSSSWGETQYF. The CDR3 DNA follows: TGTGCCAGCAGCAGTAGCTGGGGGGAGACCCAGTACTTC.

V gene TRBV10-3 combines with J gene TRBJ2-1; 9 nucleotides agree with TRBD1. V shed 4 bases, J shed 1 base, and the junction held 2 bases outside the gene matches. The CDR3 is 15 residues long. Germline V gene data show CDR1 as ENHRY and CDR2 as SYGVKD. CDR3 DNA sequence: TGTGCCATCAGTGGCGGACAGGGGTCCTACAATGAGCAGTTCTTC. It encodes CAISGGQGSYNEQFF.

On this clonotype: A much larger clone lies a single base off, so this may be a read error. The V call is TRBV7-2, the J call TRBJ2-7; D not certain. Germline values: CDR1 SGHTA, CDR2 FQGNSA. This CDR3 is built from 12 residues. The chain's CDR3 is CASGLDGSKQYF. The CDR3, as DNA: TGTGCCAGCGGCTTAGATGGGTCGAAGCAGTACTTC.

A remark on this clonotype: This may arise from a read error, as a much more abundant clone is one base away. The rearrangement links TRBV28 to TRBJ2-6; D might be TRBD1 or TRBD2, each matching 5 bases. Germline lookup yields CDR1 MDHEN and CDR2 SYDVKM. The CDR3 covers 15 residues. CDR3 DNA: TGTGCCAGCAGTACCCGGGGCGCCGGGGCCAACGCCCTGACTTTC. This encodes CASSTRGAGANALTF.

The chain combines TRBV30 with TRBJ1-2, with a possible D match to TRBD1 (5 bases). V was cut by 5 bases and J by 4 bases, with 17 bases left in between. The CDR3 extends over 14 amino acids. Germline V gives CDR1 GTSNPN, CDR2 SVGIG (reference sequence). The CDR3 bases are TGTGCCTGGGCCACAGGATTAGAGGCCTATGGCTACACCTTC. Translating it yields CAWATGLEAYGYTF.

As concerns this clonotype: Given a much more abundant clone one base away, this may be a read error. The J gene is TRBJ1-6, the V gene TRBV7-3, with a tentative D call TRBD1 (5 bases). Germline V gene data show CDR1 as SGHTA and CDR2 as FQGTGA. The CDR3 runs 15 residues. The CDR3 DNA reads TGTGCCAGCAGCTTAGAGGGGTCCTGTAATTCACCCCTCCACTTT. Residues: CASSLEGSCNSPLHF.